The rows below give T cell receptor beta chains drawn from one sample of a study of blood T cell repertoires in COVID-19. Only in-frame clones appear in the TCRdb table, and some are missing; sequencing was by immunoSEQ multiplex PCR. The sample yields 150,000 to 200,000 clones, around 85% seen once. The specimen was peripheral blood. These receptors were collected from a man aged 55 to 70 with active or convalescent COVID-19. CDR3s include the opening cysteine and the closing phenylalanine or tryptophan. A D gene is named only where the DNA matches it firmly. Only some rows state a clone size, as once, few, many or a class for expanded clones.

v_gene: TRBV7-8
d_gene: .
abundance: .
j_gene: TRBJ1-5
CDR3aa: CASSLAVTQGNQPQHF
CDR3nt: TGTGCCAGCAGCTTAGCGGTCACCCAGGGCAATCAGCCCCAGCATTTT

v_gene: TRBV27
d_gene: .
abundance: .
j_gene: TRBJ1-1
CDR3aa: CASSLTVLNTEAFF
CDR3nt: TGTGCCAGCAGTTTAACAGTTTTGAACACTGAAGCTTTCTTT

v_gene: TRBV19
d_gene: .
abundance: once
j_gene: TRBJ2-2
CDR3aa: CASSIGVNTGELFF
CDR3nt: TGTGCCAGTAGTATAGGAGTGAACACCGGGGAGCTGTTTTTT

v_gene: TRBV19
d_gene: TRBD1
abundance: .
j_gene: TRBJ1-1
CDR3aa: CASSTSDRGDTEAFF
CDR3nt: TGTGCCAGTAGTACTTCGGACAGGGGGGACACTGAAGCTTTCTTT

v_gene: TRBV6-5
d_gene: TRBD1
abundance: .
j_gene: TRBJ1-1
CDR3aa: CASRKTGVAEAFF
CDR3nt: TGTGCCAGCAGAAAAACAGGGGTAGCTGAAGCTTTCTTT

v_gene: TRBV6-5
d_gene: .
abundance: many
j_gene: TRBJ1-2
CDR3aa: CASSYRVYNYGYTF
CDR3nt: TGTGCCAGCAGTTACCGGGTTTATAACTATGGCTACACCTTC

v_gene: TRBV28
d_gene: .
abundance: .
j_gene: TRBJ1-4
CDR3aa: CASSLGGKTNEKLFF
CDR3nt: TGTGCCAGCAGTTTGGGGGGGAAGACTAATGAAAAACTGTTTTTT

v_gene: TRBV9
d_gene: .
abundance: .
j_gene: TRBJ2-2
CDR3aa: CASSRRGFNTGELFF
CDR3nt: TGTGCCAGCAGTCGAAGGGGGTTCAACACCGGGGAGCTGTTTTTT

v_gene: TRBV6-6
d_gene: .
abundance: .
j_gene: TRBJ1-2
CDR3aa: CASSYNPRGYGYTF
CDR3nt: TGTGCCAGCAGTTATAACCCCAGGGGCTATGGCTACACCTTC

v_gene: TRBV29-1
d_gene: .
abundance: few
j_gene: TRBJ1-1
CDR3aa: CSVDFGARTEAFF
CDR3nt: TGCAGCGTTGATTTTGGGGCGCGTACTGAAGCTTTCTTT

v_gene: TRBV14
d_gene: .
abundance: .
j_gene: TRBJ2-1
CDR3aa: CASSQVATLPNEQFF
CDR3nt: TGTGCCAGCAGCCAAGTCGCCACCCTACCGAATGAGCAGTTCTTC

v_gene: TRBV5-1
d_gene: .
abundance: .
j_gene: TRBJ2-3
CDR3aa: CASSLDPRSTDTQYF
CDR3nt: TGCGCCAGCAGCTTGGATCCGCGGAGCACAGATACGCAGTATTTT

v_gene: TRBV12-3/TRBV12-4
d_gene: .
abundance: few
j_gene: TRBJ1-1
CDR3aa: CASSLRRTEAFF
CDR3nt: TGTGCCAGCAGTTTAAGGAGGACTGAAGCTTTCTTT

v_gene: TRBV9
d_gene: .
abundance: .
j_gene: TRBJ1-3
CDR3aa: CASSPRGGSGNTIYF
CDR3nt: TGTGCCAGCAGCCCCCGGGGGGGATCGGGAAACACCATATATTTT

v_gene: TRBV11-1
d_gene: .
abundance: .
j_gene: TRBJ2-7
CDR3aa: CASSPQGGLNEQYF
CDR3nt: TGTGCCAGCAGCCCCCAGGGGGGCCTGAACGAGCAGTACTTC

v_gene: TRBV7-9
d_gene: TRBD2
abundance: .
j_gene: TRBJ2-1
CDR3aa: CASSSTVRSGGNYNEQFF
CDR3nt: TGTGCCAGCAGCTCGACGGTCCGTTCGGGAGGGAACTACAATGAGCAGTTCTTC

v_gene: TRBV6-5
d_gene: .
abundance: once
j_gene: TRBJ1-1
CDR3aa: CASRPLAGLNTEAFF
CDR3nt: TGTGCCAGCAGACCACTTGCGGGATTGAACACTGAAGCTTTCTTT

v_gene: TRBV3-1/TRBV3-2
d_gene: .
abundance: .
j_gene: TRBJ2-2
CDR3aa: CASSQGRELFF
CDR3nt: TGTGCCAGCAGCCAGGGGCGGGAGCTGTTTTTT

v_gene: TRBV9
d_gene: TRBD1
abundance: .
j_gene: TRBJ1-1
CDR3aa: CASSIRDRATEAFF
CDR3nt: TGTGCCAGCAGCATCCGCGACAGGGCCACTGAAGCTTTCTTT

v_gene: TRBV27
d_gene: TRBD2
abundance: .
j_gene: TRBJ2-3
CDR3aa: CASSPRTSGSPDTQYF
CDR3nt: TGTGCCAGCAGTCCCCGGACTAGCGGGAGCCCAGATACGCAGTATTTT

v_gene: TRBV2
d_gene: .
abundance: .
j_gene: TRBJ1-1
CDR3aa: CASSGGLTEAFF
CDR3nt: TGTGCCAGCAGTGGTGGGCTTACTGAAGCTTTCTTT

v_gene: TRBV7-8
d_gene: .
abundance: many
j_gene: TRBJ1-5
CDR3aa: CASSEGGLNQPQHF
CDR3nt: TGTGCCAGCAGCGAGGGAGGACTTAATCAGCCCCAGCATTTT

v_gene: TRBV5-1
d_gene: .
abundance: .
j_gene: TRBJ2-3
CDR3aa: CASRSGARLSTDTQYF
CDR3nt: TGCGCCAGCAGGAGTGGAGCGAGACTTAGCACAGATACGCAGTATTTT

v_gene: TRBV4-1
d_gene: TRBD2
abundance: once
j_gene: TRBJ2-1
CDR3aa: CASSQEPLAGGPDEQFF
CDR3nt: TGCGCCAGCAGCCAAGAGCCTCTAGCGGGGGGGCCGGATGAGCAGTTCTTC

v_gene: TRBV29-1
d_gene: .
abundance: few
j_gene: TRBJ1-1
CDR3aa: CSVDKGNLNTEAFF
CDR3nt: TGCAGCGTTGATAAGGGGAACCTAAACACTGAAGCTTTCTTT

v_gene: TRBV12-3/TRBV12-4
d_gene: TRBD1
abundance: .
j_gene: TRBJ1-1
CDR3aa: CASRGQMNTEAFF
CDR3nt: TGTGCCAGCAGGGGACAGATGAACACTGAAGCTTTCTTT

v_gene: TRBV2
d_gene: .
abundance: .
j_gene: TRBJ1-5
CDR3aa: CASSVTGYQGQPQHF
CDR3nt: TGTGCCAGCAGTGTAACAGGGTATCAAGGGCAGCCCCAGCATTTT

v_gene: TRBV2
d_gene: TRBD1
abundance: .
j_gene: TRBJ2-7
CDR3aa: CASQGTGGNEQYF
CDR3nt: TGTGCCAGCCAGGGGACAGGGGGAAACGAGCAGTACTTC

v_gene: TRBV5-4
d_gene: TRBD1
abundance: .
j_gene: TRBJ2-5
CDR3aa: CASSGGQGQETQYF
CDR3nt: TGTGCCAGCAGCGGGGGACAGGGTCAAGAGACCCAGTACTTC

v_gene: TRBV5-1
d_gene: .
abundance: .
j_gene: TRBJ1-2
CDR3aa: CASSVALNYGYTF
CDR3nt: TGCGCCAGCAGCGTGGCTCTAAACTATGGCTACACCTTC

v_gene: TRBV28
d_gene: .
abundance: once
j_gene: TRBJ1-5
CDR3aa: CASSSGQNQPQHF
CDR3nt: TGTGCCAGCAGCTCCGGACAGAATCAGCCCCAGCATTTT

v_gene: TRBV19
d_gene: .
abundance: .
j_gene: TRBJ1-3
CDR3aa: CASSITATGRNTIYF
CDR3nt: TGTGCCAGTAGTATAACAGCGACGGGAAGGAACACCATATATTTT

v_gene: TRBV28
d_gene: .
abundance: .
j_gene: TRBJ1-5
CDR3aa: CASSPGTHYQPQHF
CDR3nt: TGTGCCAGCAGTCCCGGGACACACTATCAGCCCCAGCATTTT

v_gene: TRBV15
d_gene: TRBD2
abundance: once
j_gene: TRBJ2-3
CDR3aa: CATSRSPGSGGRTDTQYF
CDR3nt: TGTGCCACCAGCAGATCTCCCGGTAGCGGGGGTAGGACAGATACGCAGTATTTT

v_gene: TRBV5-4
d_gene: .
abundance: .
j_gene: TRBJ2-7
CDR3aa: CASTNSPYEQYF
CDR3nt: TGTGCCAGCACAAATTCCCCCTACGAGCAGTACTTC

v_gene: TRBV6-5
d_gene: .
abundance: .
j_gene: TRBJ1-1
CDR3aa: CASSYSDTEAFF
CDR3nt: TGTGCCAGCAGTTACTCCGACACTGAAGCTTTCTTT

v_gene: TRBV28
d_gene: TRBD1
abundance: once
j_gene: TRBJ2-7
CDR3aa: CATRGQGVYEQYF
CDR3nt: TGTGCCACCCGGGGACAGGGGGTCTACGAGCAGTACTTC

v_gene: TRBV14
d_gene: .
abundance: .
j_gene: TRBJ2-5
CDR3aa: CASSLGTSPPQETQYF
CDR3nt: TGTGCCAGCAGCCTAGGGACATCCCCACCCCAAGAGACCCAGTACTTC

v_gene: TRBV18
d_gene: .
abundance: .
j_gene: TRBJ1-2
CDR3aa: CASSEDKFYGYTF
CDR3nt: TGTGCCAGCTCAGAGGACAAATTCTATGGCTACACCTTC